The subject of this entry is one T cell receptor (beta chain). Antigen: not known. The V end was cut by 3 bases, the J end by 4 bases, with 18 bases between. CDR1 MDHEN and CDR2 SYDVKM come from the germline V gene. This CDR3 is built from 16 residues. The data were taken from a study of cytomegalovirus exposure and HLA in healthy donors. Study background: Within the Caucasian-associated ancestry cluster were roughly 79% of the roughly 400 genotyped donors. Notes on the study in general: A later analysis linked a missense variant in DCLRE1C to the trimming of TCR beta V and J genes. The CMV antigen specificity of a few CMV-associated chains was confirmed through in vitro analysis.

PCR used 60 Vbeta primers and 13 Jbeta primers. Method: immunoSEQ multiplex PCR; TCRdb's copy keeps in-frame clones and lacks some. The sample carries fewer than 130,000 clones, roughly 78% recorded once. What was sequenced was PBMCs. The rearrangement links TRBV28 to TRBJ1-1; possible D gene TRBD1, 5 bases. This sequence was found in a woman aged 40 to 50 in good health and CMV-seronegative. The CDR3 bases are TGTGCCAGCAGTTTTAGCGACTTGGGGGGGAGCACTGAAGCTTTCTTT. Its translation: CASSFSDLGGSTEAFF.